These 28 T cell receptor beta chains were sequenced from one sample in a study of T cells expressing NK-cell markers. TCRdb reanalyzed the 5' RACE reads, giving one entry per CDR3 protein sequence and no DNA. The sample table includes some 150,000 distinct CDR3 sequences. Sequences were obtained from blood T cells: a sorted CD56 or NKG2C T cell subset, CD4+ or CD8+ T cells, or bulk PBMC T cells (not recorded which). Receptor source: a woman aged 50 to 60 in good health.

This sequence joins TRBV5-1 and TRBJ2-1; lacking DNA, the TRBD2 call made by TCRdb goes unchecked. This CDR3 has 14 amino acids. Germline CDR1 SGHRS, CDR2 YFSETQ. The CDR3 is CASGSLLAGNEQFF.

The rearrangement links TRBV11-3 to TRBJ2-1; TCRdb's D call of TRBD2 is untestable without DNA. Germline loops: CDR1 SGHNT, CDR2 YENEEA. The CDR3 loop spans 19 amino acids. The CDR3 reads CASSLEGTSGSQPYNEQFF.

The chain recombines TRBV7-9 with TRBJ1-2. The length of the CDR3 is 14 residues. Germline V gene sequence: CDR1 SEHNR, CDR2 FQNEAQ (reference sequence). The CDR3 loop reads CASSLAVSGYGYTF. Filled out from reference TRBV7-9 and TRBJ1-2, the complete variable domain reads DTGVSQNPRHKITKRGQNVTFRCDPISEHNRLYWYRQTLGQGPEFLTYFQNEAQLEKSRLLSDRFSAERPKGSFSTLEIQRTEQGDSAMYLCASSLAVSGYGYTFGSGTRLTVV.

The CDR3 loop is CASSSRGTYQETQYF. The chain combines TRBV27 with TRBJ2-5; as DNA is missing, the TRBD1 call by TCRdb cannot be tested. The CDR3 consists of 15 residues. The germline gives CDR1 MNHEY, CDR2 SMNVEV (reference sequence).

The V and J genes are TRBV12-3 or TRBV12-4 and TRBJ1-1. CDR3 length equals 12 residues. The CDR3: CASSFDRIEAFF.

The J gene is TRBJ2-7, the V gene TRBV27; TCRdb's assignment of TRBD2 cannot be checked, as there is no DNA. CDR3 length: 13 residues. Germline CDR1 and CDR2: MNHEY and SMNVEV (reference sequence). CDR3 loop: CASSFSPAYEQYF.

The chain joins TRBV5-6 to TRBJ1-1; with no DNA, the TCRdb D assignment of TRBD1 cannot be verified. Germline CDR1 is SGHDT and CDR2 is YYEEEE. CDR3 length equals 17 residues. The CDR3 region is CASSWWTGLEVNTEAFF.

The V call is TRBV5-1, the J call TRBJ1-4; TCRdb indicates TRBD1, and absent DNA this call remains unverified. The CDR3 is 17 amino acids. Germline-derived CDR1 and CDR2 are SGHRS and YFSETQ. The CDR3 here is CASSLGQTVGANEKLFF.

This rearrangement joins TRBV20-1 to TRBJ2-1. From germline, CDR1 is DFQATT and CDR2 SNEGSKA (reference sequence). The CDR3 runs to 13 residues. CDR3 sequence: CSAERGTYNEQFF.

V is TRBV6-2 or TRBV6-3 and J is TRBJ1-2; TCRdb names TRBD1, which stays unverified in the absence of DNA. This CDR3 region has 14 residues. Per the germline V gene, CDR1 is MNHEY and CDR2 is SVGEGT. The CDR3 loop is CASTRDRANYGYTF.

J is TRBJ1-1 and V is TRBV11-1. The CDR3 loop spans 15 amino acids. Germline CDR1 SGHAT, CDR2 FQDESV (reference sequence). CDR3 loop: CASSPAGGMNTEAFF.

The chain has TRBV20-1 and TRBJ1-1; the TCRdb call, TRBD1, lacks DNA for checking. The CDR3 is 15 amino acids. Germline CDR1 reads DFQATT; CDR2 reads SNEGSKA (reference sequence). The CDR3 reads CSAPPEGGLNTEAFF.

This chain uses TRBV19 with TRBJ2-1. Germline values: CDR1 LNHDA, CDR2 SQIVND (reference sequence). This CDR3 region has 15 residues. The CDR3 region is CASSISSFEHNEQFF.

The CDR3 sequence: CASSLSAFAGELFF. The V call is TRBV5-6, the J call TRBJ2-2. This CDR3 region has 14 residues. The germline V gene has CDR1 SGHDT and CDR2 YYEEEE. Looking up the rest from reference TRBV5-6 and TRBJ2-2 gives the full variable domain: DAGVTQSPTHLIKTRGQQVTLRCSPKSGHDTVSWYQQALGQGPQFIFQYYEEEERQRGNFPDRFSGHQFPNYSSELNVNALLLGDSALYLCASSLSAFAGELFFGEGSRLTVL.

The rearrangement uses TRBV6-5 and TRBJ1-1; TCRdb designates TRBD1, a call that cannot be tested without DNA. The germline gives CDR1 MNHEY, CDR2 SVGAGI. This CDR3 is built from 15 residues. The CDR3 is CASSYSKRGGTEAFF.

This rearrangement joins TRBV7-3 to TRBJ1-2; the D call from TCRdb, TRBD1, cannot be confirmed without DNA. The length of the CDR3 is 16 residues. The germline V gene encodes CDR1 SGHTA and CDR2 FQGTGA. The CDR3 loop is CASSAGDRGWGSGYTF. The full variable domain, completed using reference TRBV7-3 and TRBJ1-2, is GAGVSQTPSNKVTEKGKYVELRCDPISGHTALYWYRQSLGQGPEFLIYFQGTGAADDSGLPNDRFFAVRPEGSVSTLKIQRTERGDSAVYLCASSAGDRGWGSGYTFGSGTRLTVV.

The chain uses TRBV12-3 or TRBV12-4 and TRBJ2-5; TCRdb lists TRBD2, though no DNA is available to test this call. This CDR3 is 16 amino acids long. The CDR3 loop is CASSSLRLAGKETQYF.

The CDR3 region is CAISEGGPQFF. V is TRBV10-3 and J is TRBJ2-1; TCRdb's D gene call, TRBD2, goes unchecked for lack of DNA. CDR1 is ENHRY and CDR2 is SYGVKD in the germline V gene. The CDR3 runs to 11 residues.

This chain joins TRBV11-2 and TRBJ2-4; TCRdb reports TRBD2, a call that lacks DNA to check it against. The CDR3 extends over 16 amino acids. Germline lookup yields CDR1 SGHAT and CDR2 FQNNGV. The CDR3 spells CASSYPSSGVINIQYF.

The chain employs TRBV19 and TRBJ1-1; TCRdb gives TRBD1 as the D gene, but with no DNA this cannot be confirmed. CDR3 size: 15 residues. Germline V gene lookup returns CDR1 LNHDA and CDR2 SQIVND (reference sequence). The CDR3 protein is CASLEGNRLNTEAFF.

J is TRBJ2-1 and V is TRBV20-1; TCRdb names TRBD2, which stays unverified in the absence of DNA. The CDR3 has 13 residues. CDR1 is DFQATT and CDR2 is SNEGSKA in the germline V gene (reference sequence). The CDR3 protein is CSALGRERNEQFF.

The rearrangement uses TRBV7-9 and TRBJ1-2; there is no DNA to check the TCRdb D call of TRBD1. Per germline, CDR1 SEHNR and CDR2 FQNEAQ (reference sequence). This CDR3 is built from 14 residues. The CDR3 loop is CASTLPGQDYGYTF.

The chain recombines TRBV11-2 with TRBJ1-2; TCRdb lists TRBD1, though no DNA is available to test this call. The CDR3 is 14 residues long. CDR1 is SGHAT, CDR2 FQNNGV, per germline. This CDR3 is CASSLEAGDYGYTF. The full variable domain, rest sourced from reference TRBV11-2 and TRBJ1-2, is EAGVAQSPRYKIIEKRQSVAFWCNPISGHATLYWYQQILGQGPKLLIQFQNNGVVDDSQLPKDRFSAERLKGVDSTLKIQPAKLEDSAVYLCASSLEAGDYGYTFGSGTRLTVV.

The chain combines TRBV12-3 or TRBV12-4 with TRBJ2-5; TCRdb gives TRBD1 as the D gene, but with no DNA this cannot be confirmed. The CDR3 spans 13 residues. The CDR3 spells CASSWDWGETQYF.

The chain uses TRBV27 and TRBJ1-4; without DNA, the TCRdb call of TRBD1 cannot be checked. The CDR3 is 16 residues long. Germline values: CDR1 MNHEY, CDR2 SMNVEV (reference sequence). The CDR3 region is CASSYGQGATNEKLFF.

The chain recombines TRBV7-9 with TRBJ2-3; TCRdb returns TRBD2, unconfirmable since there is no DNA. This CDR3 comprises 19 residues. Per germline, CDR1 SEHNR and CDR2 FQNEAQ (reference sequence). This chain's CDR3 is CASSSTSGRAGEKTDTQYF.

The genes are TRBV27 and TRBJ2-1; the D call from TCRdb, TRBD2, cannot be confirmed without DNA. Germline loops: CDR1 MNHEY, CDR2 SMNVEV (reference sequence). The CDR3 is made up of 17 amino acids. CDR3 sequence reads: CASSYTGTSGSNNEQFF.

V gene TRBV27 combines with J gene TRBJ2-7; TCRdb picks TRBD2, but there is no DNA to check that call. There are 14 residues in the CDR3. Germline V gene data show CDR1 as MNHEY and CDR2 as SMNVEV (reference sequence). This chain's CDR3 is CASSQTSGRYEQYF.